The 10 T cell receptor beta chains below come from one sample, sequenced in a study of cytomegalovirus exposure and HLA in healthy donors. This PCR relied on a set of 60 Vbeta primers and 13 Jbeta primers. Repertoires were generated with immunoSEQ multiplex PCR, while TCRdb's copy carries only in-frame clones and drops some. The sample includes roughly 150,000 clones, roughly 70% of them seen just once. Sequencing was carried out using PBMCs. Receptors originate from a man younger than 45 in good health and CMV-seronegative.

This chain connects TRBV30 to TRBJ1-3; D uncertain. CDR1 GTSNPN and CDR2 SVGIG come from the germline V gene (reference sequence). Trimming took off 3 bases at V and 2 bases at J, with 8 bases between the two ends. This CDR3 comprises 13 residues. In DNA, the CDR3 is TGTGCCTGGAGATTCGGAGCTGGAAACACCATATATTTT. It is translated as CAWRFGAGNTIYF. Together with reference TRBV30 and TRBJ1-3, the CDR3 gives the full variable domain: SQTIHQWPATLVQPVGSPLSLECTVEGTSNPNLYWYRQAAGRGLQLLFYSVGIGQISSEVPQNLSASRPQDRQFILSSKKLLLSDSGFYLCAWRFGAGNTIYFGEGSWLTVV.

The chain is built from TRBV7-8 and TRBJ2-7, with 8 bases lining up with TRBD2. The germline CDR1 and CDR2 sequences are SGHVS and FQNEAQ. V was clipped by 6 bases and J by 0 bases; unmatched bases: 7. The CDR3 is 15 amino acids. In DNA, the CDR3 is TGTGCCAGCAGAGGACTAGCAGCGAGCTCCTACGAGCAGTACTTC. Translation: CASRGLAASSYEQYF.

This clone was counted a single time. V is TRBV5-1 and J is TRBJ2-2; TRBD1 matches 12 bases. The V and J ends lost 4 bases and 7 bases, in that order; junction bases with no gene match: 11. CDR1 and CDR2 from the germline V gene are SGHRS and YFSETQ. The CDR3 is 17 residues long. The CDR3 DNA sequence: TGCGCCAGCAGCACCACCCCGGGACAGGGGGCGGTCGGGGAGCTGTTTTTT. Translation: CASSTTPGQGAVGELFF.

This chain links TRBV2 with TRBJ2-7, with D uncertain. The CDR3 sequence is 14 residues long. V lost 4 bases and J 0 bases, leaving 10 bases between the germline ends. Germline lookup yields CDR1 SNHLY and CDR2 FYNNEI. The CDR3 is CASSVGTISYEQYF. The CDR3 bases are TGTGCCAGCAGTGTAGGAACTATCTCCTACGAGCAGTACTTC.

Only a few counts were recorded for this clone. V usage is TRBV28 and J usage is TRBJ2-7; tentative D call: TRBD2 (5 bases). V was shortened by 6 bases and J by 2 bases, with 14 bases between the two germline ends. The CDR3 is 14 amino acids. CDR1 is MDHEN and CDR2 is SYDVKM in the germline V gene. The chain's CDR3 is CASRARVTTYEQYF. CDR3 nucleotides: TGTGCCAGCAGGGCGAGGGTCACTACCTACGAGCAGTACTTC.

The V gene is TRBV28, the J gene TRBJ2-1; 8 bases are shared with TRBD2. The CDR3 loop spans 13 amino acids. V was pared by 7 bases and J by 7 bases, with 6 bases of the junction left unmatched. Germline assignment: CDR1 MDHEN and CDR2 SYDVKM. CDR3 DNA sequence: TGTGCCAGCAACGGGAGGGCCATAAATGAGCAGTTCTTC. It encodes CASNGRAINEQFF.

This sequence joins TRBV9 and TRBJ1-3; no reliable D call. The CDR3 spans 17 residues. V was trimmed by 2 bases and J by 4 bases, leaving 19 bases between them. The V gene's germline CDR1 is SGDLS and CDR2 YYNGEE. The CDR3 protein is CASSVYSGAGWGNTIYF. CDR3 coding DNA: TGTGCCAGCAGCGTCTACTCGGGAGCCGGGTGGGGAAACACCATATATTTT.

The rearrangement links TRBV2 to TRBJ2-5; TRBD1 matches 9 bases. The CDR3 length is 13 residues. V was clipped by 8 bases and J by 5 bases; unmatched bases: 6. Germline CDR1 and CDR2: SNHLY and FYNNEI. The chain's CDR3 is CASELGQGETQYF. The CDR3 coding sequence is TGTGCCAGCGAGCTAGGACAGGGGGAGACCCAGTACTTC.

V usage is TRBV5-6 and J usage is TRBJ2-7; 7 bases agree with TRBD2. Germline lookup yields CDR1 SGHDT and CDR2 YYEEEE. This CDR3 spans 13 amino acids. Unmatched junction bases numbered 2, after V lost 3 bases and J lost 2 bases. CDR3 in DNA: TGTGCCAGCAGCTGGAGCGGGACCTACGAGCAGTACTTC. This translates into CASSWSGTYEQYF.

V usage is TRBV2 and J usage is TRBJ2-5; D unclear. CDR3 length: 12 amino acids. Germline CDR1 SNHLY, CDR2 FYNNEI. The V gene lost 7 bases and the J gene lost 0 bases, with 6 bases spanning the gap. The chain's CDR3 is CASTVYQETQYF. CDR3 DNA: TGTGCCAGCACAGTGTACCAAGAGACCCAGTACTTC.